The next 14 T cell receptor beta chains were all read from a single sample in a study of Ad26.COV2.S vaccination and SARS-CoV-2 variants (dated by TCRdb to the early 2020s). The library was produced with the immunoSEQ multiplex PCR assay. TCRdb took this table from immuneACCESS and kept in-frame rearrangements with V and J called. Such tables lack part of the clones; where checked against another copy, unresolved V genes explain under half of the gap, and the rest is unexplained. Counted in this sample were 240,000 or so clones; over 75% of them appeared once. The ten largest clones represent 9.5% to 12% of the sample. The label giving this sample's treatment or condition can be read as: about 20 received Ad26.COV2.S at low or high dose, single or two shots; five or six received placebo; per-sample allocation not given. Repertoires of vaccine and placebo recipients were sequenced from samples taken on day 63 after the first injection.

Material: peripheral blood, obtained in a trial of Ad26.COV2.S vaccine versus placebo. These TCRs come from a person aged 18 to 65 who received the Ad26.COV2.S COVID-19 vaccine or a placebo.

Only one count was recorded for this clone. The J gene is TRBJ2-7, the V gene TRBV4-2; either TRBD1 or TRBD2 may fit D (5 bases each). The germline V and J ends were trimmed by 1 base and 2 bases, with 24 bases remaining between them. Germline V gene data show CDR1 as LGHNA and CDR2 as YNFKEQ. The CDR3 runs to 19 residues. Here the CDR3 DNA reads TGTGCCAGCAGCCAAGGGGACGGATCGGGTTTTGTTATCCCCTACGAGCAGTACTTC. Translating it yields CASSQGDGSGFVIPYEQYF.

CDR3 sequence: CASSGLGQASSGANVLTF. CDR3 nucleotides: TGTGCCAGCAGCGGACTTGGGCAGGCCAGCTCTGGGGCCAACGTCCTGACTTTC. The V call is TRBV9, the J call TRBJ2-6; no definite D call. Per the germline V gene, CDR1 is SGDLS and CDR2 is YYNGEE. V lost 3 bases and J lost 0, with 16 bases in between. The CDR3 is 18 amino acids. The full variable domain, in which reference TRBV9 and TRBJ2-6 provide the parts outside the CDR3, is DSGVTQTPKHLITATGQRVTLRCSPRSGDLSVYWYQQSLDQGLQFLIQYYNGEERAKGNILERFSAQQFPDLHSELNLSSLELGDSALYFCASSGLGQASSGANVLTFGAGSRLTVL.

The chain uses TRBV7-2 and TRBJ1-2; D unclear. The CDR3 spans 13 residues. Germline V CDR1 and CDR2: SGHTA, FQGNSA. V dropped 4 bases and J dropped 8 bases, with 14 bases sitting between them. CDR3 protein: CASSSWGGNGYTF. In nucleotides, the CDR3 is TGTGCCAGCAGCTCGTGGGGAGGAAACGGCTACACCTTC. The full variable domain, rest sourced from reference TRBV7-2 and TRBJ1-2, is GAGVSQSPSNKVTEKGKDVELRCDPISGHTALYWYRQSLGQGLEFLIYFQGNSAPDKSGLPSDRFSAERTGGSVSTLTIQRTQQEDSAVYLCASSSWGGNGYTFGSGTRLTVV.

This sequence joins TRBV9 and TRBJ2-1; 8 positions agree with TRBD2. The V gene end was trimmed by 4 bases and the J gene end by 0 bases; junction bases not matched to a gene: 12. CDR1 is SGDLS and CDR2 is YYNGEE in the germline V gene. The CDR3 runs 18 residues. The CDR3: CASSPGAAGVLSYNEQFF. CDR3 DNA sequence: TGTGCCAGCAGCCCCGGTGCAGCGGGGGTCCTCTCCTACAATGAGCAGTTCTTC.

The CDR3 reads CASSLWGQVNSPLHF. As DNA, the CDR3 is TGTGCCAGCAGTTTATGGGGACAGGTCAATTCACCCCTCCACTTT. J is TRBJ1-6 and V is TRBV28; 8 bases align to TRBD1. Per germline, CDR1 MDHEN and CDR2 SYDVKM. V trimming: 0 bases; J trimming: 7 bases; junction bases outside the gene matches: 2. The CDR3 loop spans 15 amino acids. The full variable domain, completed using reference TRBV28 and TRBJ1-6, is DVKVTQSSRYLVKRTGEKVFLECVQDMDHENMFWYRQDPGLGLRLIYFSYDVKMKEKGDIPEGYSVSREKKERFSLILESASTNQTSMYLCASSLWGQVNSPLHFGNGTRLTVT.

This clone was counted only a few times. V gene TRBV6-2 or TRBV6-3 combines with J gene TRBJ1-1, with 9 bases matching TRBD1. With V trimmed by 4 bases and J by 5 bases, 11 bases remained unmatched. Germline V gene lookup returns CDR1 MNHEY and CDR2 SVGEGT. The CDR3 extends over 16 amino acids. CDR3 amino acids: CASSSLDRGRGTEAFF. The CDR3 DNA reads TGTGCCAGCAGTTCCTTGGACAGGGGCAGGGGAACTGAAGCTTTCTTT.

The rearrangement uses TRBV27 and TRBJ1-5; D remains ambiguous. This CDR3 region has 15 residues. Per germline, CDR1 MNHEY and CDR2 SMNVEV (reference sequence). Trimming removed 4 bases from V and 7 bases from J, with 17 bases in between. The CDR3 spells CASSSLGPIDQPQHF. The CDR3 DNA sequence: TGTGCCAGCAGTTCTCTAGGACCAATTGACCAGCCCCAGCATTTT.

The chain is built from TRBV19 and TRBJ1-5; TRBD1 might be the D (5 bases). Looked up from germline, CDR1 is LNHDA and CDR2 is SQIVND (reference sequence). The length of the CDR3 is 14 residues. V was clipped by 9 bases and J by 3 bases, with 15 bases between them. The CDR3 loop is CASGTGPNNQPQHF. The CDR3 coding sequence is TGTGCCAGCGGGACTGGCCCGAACAATCAGCCCCAGCATTTT.

This clone was detected once. J is TRBJ2-1 and V is TRBV6-5; 9 bases are shared with TRBD1. Germline V gene sequence: CDR1 MNHEY, CDR2 SVGAGI. V lost 0 bases to trimming and J lost 6 bases; unmatched junction nucleotides: 0. This CDR3 region has 14 residues. CDR3 in amino acids: CASSYSTGGNEQFF. The CDR3, as DNA: TGTGCCAGCAGTTACTCGACAGGGGGCAATGAGCAGTTCTTC.

Written as DNA, the CDR3 is TGTGCCAGCAGCTCCAGGGGGGCCCTAGGATATGGCTACACCTTC. Protein sequence: CASSSRGALGYGYTF. This chain joins TRBV7-2 and TRBJ1-2; TRBD1 agrees at 7 bases. CDR1 is SGHTA, CDR2 FQGNSA, per germline. The V gene end was trimmed by 4 bases and the J gene end by 5 bases; junction bases not matched to a gene: 10. There are 15 residues in the CDR3. Together with reference TRBV7-2 and TRBJ1-2, the CDR3 gives the full variable domain: GAGVSQSPSNKVTEKGKDVELRCDPISGHTALYWYRQSLGQGLEFLIYFQGNSAPDKSGLPSDRFSAERTGGSVSTLTIQRTQQEDSAVYLCASSSRGALGYGYTFGSGTRLTVV.

The chain links TRBV27 to TRBJ2-3, with TRBD2 matching 10 bases. The J segment lost 5 bases and the V segment lost 3 bases, leaving 8 bases of the junction unmatched. Germline values: CDR1 MNHEY, CDR2 SMNVEV (reference sequence). The CDR3 has 16 amino acids. The CDR3 nucleotides are TGTGCCAGCAGTTTGGAAGCGGGAGGGCAGGGAGATACGCAGTATTTT. Protein product: CASSLEAGGQGDTQYF.

This rearrangement joins TRBV5-4 to TRBJ2-3; 8 bases align to TRBD2. V shed 2 bases and J 4 bases; nucleotides not matched to a gene: 6. This CDR3 spans 15 amino acids. CDR1 SGHNT and CDR2 YYREEE come from the germline V gene (reference sequence). Here the CDR3 DNA reads TGTGCCAGCAGCTTACCGGGACTAGTCCCAGATACGCAGTATTTT. Translating it yields CASSLPGLVPDTQYF.

The CDR3 DNA is TGTGCCAGCAGCCAAGAGATGAACACTGAAGCTTTCTTT. Amino acids: CASSQEMNTEAFF. The chain is built from TRBV14 and TRBJ1-1; D ambiguous. The CDR3 has 13 amino acids. CDR1 is SGHDN, CDR2 FVKESK, per germline. The ends were cut back, 0 bases at V and 0 bases at J, with 2 bases in the middle.

The V and J genes are TRBV24-1 and TRBJ2-7, with 9 positions matching TRBD1. The CDR3 consists of 17 residues. The V segment lost 3 bases and the J segment 5 bases; nucleotides outside the gene matches: 13. Per the germline V gene, CDR1 is KGHDR and CDR2 is SFDVKD. CDR3 DNA: TGTGCCACCAGTGATACAACCCCCGGGACAGGGCTCCACGAGCAGTACTTC. Translated, it gives CATSDTTPGTGLHEQYF.